The 12 T cell receptor beta chains below come from one sample, sequenced in a study of blood T cell repertoires in COVID-19. Only in-frame clones appear in the TCRdb table, and some are missing; sequencing was by immunoSEQ multiplex PCR. The sample includes over 250,000 clones, about 88% of them seen just once. Sequencing input: PBMCs or T cells enriched from blood (not recorded which). These receptors were taken from a woman between 45 and 65 years old who had recovered from COVID-19.

This clone was counted a single time. The chain's CDR3 is CASSEAAGAADTQYF. The CDR3, as DNA: TGTGCCAGCAGTGAAGCTGCAGGCGCCGCAGATACGCAGTATTTT. The V gene is TRBV6-1, the J gene TRBJ2-3; D call uncertain. Germline V gene data show CDR1 as MNHNS and CDR2 as SASEGT. This CDR3 contains 15 residues. Trimming took 0 bases from V and 4 from J, leaving 11 bases between them.

This sequence joins TRBV2 and TRBJ1-1, with TRBD1 as a possible D gene (6 bases). Trimming removed 3 bases from V and 8 bases from J, with 37 bases in between. The germline CDR1 and CDR2 sequences are SNHLY and FYNNEI. The CDR3 is 21 residues long. CDR3 protein: CASSDAGATLTPRLPSKEAFF. Written as DNA, the CDR3 is TGTGCCAGCAGTGATGCGGGGGCTACACTTACTCCAAGGCTCCCTTCCAAAGAAGCTTTCTTT.

The chain carries TRBV5-1 and TRBJ2-2; D is undetermined. CDR3 length: 15 residues. Germline V gives CDR1 SGHRS, CDR2 YFSETQ. Trimming took off 2 bases at V and 0 bases at J, with 8 bases between the two ends. In DNA, the CDR3 is TGCGCCAGCAGCTTTCACACCGCGAACACCGGGGAGCTGTTTTTT. It codes for CASSFHTANTGELFF.

The chain recombines TRBV9 with TRBJ1-6; the D gene is possibly TRBD1 (6 bases). This CDR3 has 16 residues. V was shortened by 3 bases and J by 6 bases, with 16 bases between the two germline ends. Per germline, CDR1 SGDLS and CDR2 YYNGEE. CDR3 sequence (DNA): TGTGCCAGCAGCGACAAGACAGGTCCCCTTAATTCACCCCTCCACTTT. It is translated as CASSDKTGPLNSPLHF.

This rearrangement joins TRBV28 to TRBJ1-1, with 8 bases lining up with TRBD1. Trimming cost V 6 bases and J 4 bases; bases outside gene matches: 4. The CDR3 runs 13 residues. Germline V gene lookup returns CDR1 MDHEN and CDR2 SYDVKM. CDR3 region: CASRDRVFTEAFF. Written as DNA, the CDR3 is TGTGCCAGCAGGGACAGGGTCTTCACTGAAGCTTTCTTT.

This chain uses TRBV28 with TRBJ1-1; 10 positions match TRBD1. Germline assignment: CDR1 MDHEN and CDR2 SYDVKM. J lost 9 bases, V lost 6 bases, and 4 bases had no gene match. CDR3 length equals 12 residues. The CDR3: CASRPDRGQAFF. The CDR3 nucleotides read TGTGCCAGCAGACCTGACAGGGGGCAAGCTTTCTTT.

V is TRBV7-3 and J is TRBJ2-2; D unclear. With 1 base removed from V and 1 base from J, the gap between germline ends came to 10 bases. CDR1 and CDR2 (germline): SGHTA, FQGTGA. This CDR3 comprises 16 residues. For the CDR3, the DNA is TGTGCCAGCAGCTTAAATGTGGTACAGAACACCGGGGAGCTGTTTTTT. It yields the protein CASSLNVVQNTGELFF. Combining the CDR3 with reference TRBV7-3 and TRBJ2-2 gives the whole variable domain GAGVSQTPSNKVTEKGKYVELRCDPISGHTALYWYRQSLGQGPEFLIYFQGTGAADDSGLPNDRFFAVRPEGSVSTLKIQRTERGDSAVYLCASSLNVVQNTGELFFGEGSRLTVL.

The chain is built from TRBV9 and TRBJ2-6; D not certain. CDR3 size: 15 residues. The V end lost 6 bases, the J end lost 2 bases, and 12 bases lay between the germline ends. CDR1 and CDR2 (germline): SGDLS, YYNGEE. CDR3 sequence (DNA): TGTGCCAGCAAGCGCGAGGTTGCTGGGGCCAACGTCCTGACTTTC. As protein: CASKREVAGANVLTF.

CDR3 protein: CASSNTKYGYTF. CDR3 in DNA: TGTGCCAGCAGCAACACAAAATATGGCTACACCTTC. The chain links TRBV3-1 (or the pseudogene TRBV3-2) to TRBJ1-2; D gene ambiguous. Trimming removed 5 bases at V and 5 bases at J, with 9 bases between. Germline assignment: CDR1 LGHDT and CDR2 YNNKEL (reference sequence). This CDR3 region has 12 residues.

The chain links TRBV30 to TRBJ1-1; 9 positions match TRBD1. Trimming at V came to 2 bases and at J to 4 bases, leaving 14 bases not matched to a gene. CDR1 and CDR2 (germline): GTSNPN, SVGIG (reference sequence). The CDR3 length is 17 residues. The CDR3: CAWSPRPGQGRRTEAFF. In DNA form, the CDR3 reads TGTGCCTGGAGTCCACGCCCGGGACAGGGCCGGCGCACTGAAGCTTTCTTT.

The chain uses TRBV6-5 and TRBJ1-2; D gene ambiguous. Trimming pared 6 bases from V and 7 bases from J, leaving 15 bases between. The CDR3 runs to 13 residues. Germline loops: CDR1 MNHEY, CDR2 SVGAGI. The CDR3 spells CASRLREKAGYTF. The CDR3 DNA reads TGTGCCAGCAGACTTAGGGAGAAGGCTGGCTACACCTTC.

The CDR3 region has the DNA TGTGCCAGTAATAGGGGGGGCTTCGGTCAAGAGACCCAGTACTTC. Amino acids: CASNRGGFGQETQYF. The chain recombines TRBV19 with TRBJ2-5, with D possibly being TRBD2 (7 bases). Per germline, CDR1 LNHDA and CDR2 SQIVND (reference sequence). Trimming shortened V by 7 bases and J by 2 bases, and 17 bases separated the two germline ends. This CDR3 contains 15 residues.